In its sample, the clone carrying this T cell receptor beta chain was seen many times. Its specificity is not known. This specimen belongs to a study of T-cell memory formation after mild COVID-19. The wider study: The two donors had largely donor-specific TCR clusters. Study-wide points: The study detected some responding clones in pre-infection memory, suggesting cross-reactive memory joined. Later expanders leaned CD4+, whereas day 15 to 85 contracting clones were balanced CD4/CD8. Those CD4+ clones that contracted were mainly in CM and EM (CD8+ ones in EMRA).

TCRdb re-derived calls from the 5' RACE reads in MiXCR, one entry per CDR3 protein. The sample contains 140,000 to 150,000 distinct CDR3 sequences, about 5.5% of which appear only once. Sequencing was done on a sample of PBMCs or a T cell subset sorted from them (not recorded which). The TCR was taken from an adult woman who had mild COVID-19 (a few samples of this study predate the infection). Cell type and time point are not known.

DNA for the CDR3: TGTGCCAGCAGTTATCTAGCGGGAGGGTTTGAGCAGTTCTTC. Translating it yields CASSYLAGGFEQFF. The chain couples TRBV6-2 or TRBV6-3 to TRBJ2-1; 12 bases line up with TRBD2. The CDR3 runs to 14 residues. After removal of 3 bases from V and 9 bases from J, the junction contained 3 bases not matched to a gene. Germline V gene data show CDR1 as MNHEY and CDR2 as SVGEGT.